This TCR beta chain comes out of a study of Ad26.COV2.S vaccination and SARS-CoV-2 variants. At the level of the study: Participant was drawn from the COV1001 Ad26.COV2.S trial arm.

This clone has just a few counts. As for treatment: over 15 received Ad26.COV2.S at low or high dose, single or two shots; several received placebo; per-sample allocation not given. Sample collection was performed on day 63 after the first vaccine or placebo injection. The V gene end was trimmed by 0 bases and the J gene end by 5 bases; junction bases not matched to a gene: 4. Germline CDR1 is SGHNT and CDR2 is YYREEE (reference sequence). This CDR3 comprises 16 residues. The protocol was immunoSEQ multiplex PCR, while the TCRdb copy is restricted to in-frame clones and leaves out a portion. This sample yields about 350,000 clones, of which about 85% are seen a single time; 3% to 4% belongs to the top ten.

This chain connects TRBV5-4 to TRBJ2-1, with 11 bases that match TRBD2. Specimen: peripheral blood, collected in a trial of Ad26.COV2.S vaccine versus placebo. This sequence was found in a person between 18 and 65 years old who received the Ad26.COV2.S COVID-19 vaccine or a placebo. CDR3 loop: CASSLVAGGLNNEQFF. CDR3 sequence (DNA): TGTGCCAGCAGCTTGGTAGCGGGAGGGCTTAACAATGAGCAGTTCTTC.